The rows below give T cell receptor beta chains drawn from one sample of a study of T cell changes during pregnancy in multiple sclerosis. Here immunoSEQ multiplex PCR was the method, and the copy in TCRdb shows in-frame clones only, minus some. The sample lists 35,000 to 45,000 clones, 90% occurring once. The input for sequencing was peripheral blood, taken in the third trimester of pregnancy. These receptors were collected from a female donor in good health, enrolled as a control in a pregnancy study. Both conserved end residues are part of each CDR3. Fields, in order: J gene, V gene, clone size, CDR3 length, D gene, CDR3 DNA, CDR3 protein. D genes are given only for firm matches. Expanded clones get a size class; other rows say once, few or many, or leave the size out.

TRBJ2-6,TRBV27,NA,17,NA,TGTGCCAGCAGTCTAAGGCCAACAGTCTCTGGGGCCAACGTCCTGACTTTC,CASSLRPTVSGANVLTF
TRBJ2-1,TRBV5-8,NA,13,NA,TGTGCCAGCAGCTTGGTCCTTAACAATGAGCAGTTCTTC,CASSLVLNNEQFF
TRBJ2-3,TRBV19,NA,15,TRBD1,TGTGCCAGTAGTCCGGGACAGGCAAGCACAGATACGCAGTATTTT,CASSPGQASTDTQYF
TRBJ1-2,TRBV5-6,NA,13,TRBD1,TGTGCCAGCAGCTGGACAGGGGGGGATGGCTACACCTTC,CASSWTGGDGYTF
TRBJ2-7,TRBV5-1,NA,15,TRBD1,TGCGCCAGCAGCTTGGCCGGGACAGGGGCGGACGAGCAGTACTTC,CASSLAGTGADEQYF
TRBJ2-3,TRBV7-2,NA,16,TRBD2,TGTGCCAGCAGCCTCAGACTAGCGGGGTACACAGATACGCAGTATTTT,CASSLRLAGYTDTQYF
TRBJ2-1,TRBV11-1,NA,15,TRBD2,TGTGCCAGCAGCTTAAGCGGGACGGTGAACAATGAGCAGTTCTTC,CASSLSGTVNNEQFF
TRBJ2-1,TRBV19,once,15,TRBD2,TGTGCCAGTAGTATAGGCTTAGCGGGAGAAAATGAGCAGTTCTTC,CASSIGLAGENEQFF
TRBJ2-1,TRBV21-1,NA,19,NA,TGTGCCAGCAGCAAACTGCGGGCGGGGTCGAGGTTTCGGGGGGATGAGCAGTTCTTC,CASSKLRAGSRFRGDEQFF
TRBJ2-5,TRBV7-3,NA,14,TRBD2,TGTGCCAGCAGGGCTAGCGGGAATCAAGAGACCCAGTACTTC,CASRASGNQETQYF
TRBJ1-4,TRBV6-5,few,15,TRBD1,TGTGCCAGCAGTTATACGCAGGGGGCGAATGAAAAACTGTTTTTT,CASSYTQGANEKLFF
TRBJ2-7,TRBV6-5,NA,14,TRBD1,TGTGCCAGCAGATGGGGACAGGCCCCCTACGAGCAGTACTTC,CASRWGQAPYEQYF
TRBJ2-5,TRBV6-5,NA,16,TRBD2,TGTGCCAGCAGTTACGGCCTAGCGGGACCCCAAGAGACCCAGTACTTC,CASSYGLAGPQETQYF
TRBJ1-1,TRBV6-1,NA,11,NA,TGTGCCAGCAGTGAATCACCCAGAGCTTTCTTT,CASSESPRAFF
TRBJ2-6,TRBV19,NA,17,NA,TGTGCCACTTCGTTCGGGGTAGTGGGCTCTGGGGCCAACGTCCTGACTTTC,CATSFGVVGSGANVLTF